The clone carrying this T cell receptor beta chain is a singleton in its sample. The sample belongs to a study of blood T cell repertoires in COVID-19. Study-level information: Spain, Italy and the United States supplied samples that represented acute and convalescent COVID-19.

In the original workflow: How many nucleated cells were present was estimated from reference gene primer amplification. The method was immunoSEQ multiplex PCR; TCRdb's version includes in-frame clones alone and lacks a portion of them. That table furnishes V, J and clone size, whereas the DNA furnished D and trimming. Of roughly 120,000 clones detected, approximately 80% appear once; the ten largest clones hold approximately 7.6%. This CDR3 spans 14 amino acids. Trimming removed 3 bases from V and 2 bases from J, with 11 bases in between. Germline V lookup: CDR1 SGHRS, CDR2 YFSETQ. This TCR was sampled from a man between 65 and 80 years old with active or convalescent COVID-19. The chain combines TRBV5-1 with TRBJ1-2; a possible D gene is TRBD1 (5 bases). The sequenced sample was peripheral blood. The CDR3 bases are TGCGCCAGCAGCTCTCAGGGTATGAACTATGGCTACACCTTC. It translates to CASSSQGMNYGYTF.